This TCR beta chain was sequenced for a study of CD8+ T cells in alopecia areata. V shed 1 base, J shed 5 bases, and the junction held 6 bases outside the gene matches. Germline CDR1 is SGHTA and CDR2 is FQGNSA. This CDR3 region has 16 residues. The treatment was: oral pan-JAK inhibitor, 5-10 mg twice daily. This clone was observed a few times. TCR sequencing used cDNA made by reverse transcription of extracted RNA. Here immunoSEQ multiplex PCR was the method, and the copy in TCRdb shows in-frame clones only, minus some. This table has approximately 200,000 clones, 45% to 75% appearing once. The V gene is TRBV7-2, the J gene TRBJ2-1; 9 bases align to TRBD2. This clonotype was obtained from a human donor with alopecia areata. The source material was CD4+ T cells sorted from blood, sampled at week 4, from a patient treated with tofacitinib. DNA for the CDR3: TGTGCCAGCAGCTTAGAAGGCCTAGCGGGACACAATGAGCAGTTCTTC. It encodes CASSLEGLAGHNEQFF. Supplemented by reference TRBV7-2 and TRBJ2-1, the full variable domain reads GAGVSQSPSNKVTEKGKDVELRCDPISGHTALYWYRQSLGQGLEFLIYFQGNSAPDKSGLPSDRFSAERTGGSVSTLTIQRTQQEDSAVYLCASSLEGLAGHNEQFFGPGTRLTVL.